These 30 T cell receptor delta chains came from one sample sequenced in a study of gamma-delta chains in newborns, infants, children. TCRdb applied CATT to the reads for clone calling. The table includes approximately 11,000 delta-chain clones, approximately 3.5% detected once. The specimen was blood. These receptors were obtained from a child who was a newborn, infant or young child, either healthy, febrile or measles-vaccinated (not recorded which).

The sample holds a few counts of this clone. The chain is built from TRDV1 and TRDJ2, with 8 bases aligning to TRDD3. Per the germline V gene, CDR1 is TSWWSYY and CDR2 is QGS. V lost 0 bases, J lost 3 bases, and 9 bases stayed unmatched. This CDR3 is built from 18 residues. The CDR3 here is CALGELPWGRPMTAQLFF. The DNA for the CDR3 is TGTGCTCTTGGGGAACTTCCCTGGGGGAGGCCGATGACAGCACAACTCTTCTTT.

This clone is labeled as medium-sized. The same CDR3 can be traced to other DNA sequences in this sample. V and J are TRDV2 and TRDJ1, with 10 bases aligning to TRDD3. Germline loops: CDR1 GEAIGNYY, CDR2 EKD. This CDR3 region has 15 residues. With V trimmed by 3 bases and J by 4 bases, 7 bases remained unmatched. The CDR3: CACDQLGDGSDKLIF. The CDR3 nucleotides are TGTGCCTGTGACCAACTGGGGGATGGGAGCGATAAACTCATCTTT.

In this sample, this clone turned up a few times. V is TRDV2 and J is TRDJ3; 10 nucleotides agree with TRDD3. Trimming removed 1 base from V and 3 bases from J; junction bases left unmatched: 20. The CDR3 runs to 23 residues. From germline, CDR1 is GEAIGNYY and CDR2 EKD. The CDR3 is CACDTGDLGGYALNVWDTRQMFF. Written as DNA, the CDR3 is TGTGCCTGTGACACAGGTGATTTGGGGGGATACGCCCTAAACGTCTGGGACACCCGACAGATGTTTTTC.

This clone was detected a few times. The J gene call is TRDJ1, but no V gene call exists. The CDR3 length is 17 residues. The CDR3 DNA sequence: TGTGCTCTTGGGGAAAAAGAGGGGGCAGACACCGCCGATAAACTCATCTTT. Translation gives CALGEKEGADTADKLIF.

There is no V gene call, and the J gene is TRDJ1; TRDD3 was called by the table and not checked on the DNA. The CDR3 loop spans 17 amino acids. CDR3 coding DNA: TGTGCCTTTAGGGGCTGGGGGGTCGCTGGATACACCGATAAACTCATCTTT. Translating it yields CAFRGWGVAGYTDKLIF.

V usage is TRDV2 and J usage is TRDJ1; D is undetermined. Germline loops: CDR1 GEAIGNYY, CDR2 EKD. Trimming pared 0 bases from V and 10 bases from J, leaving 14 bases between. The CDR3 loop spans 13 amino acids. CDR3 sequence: CACDTLGTRRLIF. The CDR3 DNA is TGTGCCTGTGACACCTTGGGAACTAGGAGACTCATCTTT.

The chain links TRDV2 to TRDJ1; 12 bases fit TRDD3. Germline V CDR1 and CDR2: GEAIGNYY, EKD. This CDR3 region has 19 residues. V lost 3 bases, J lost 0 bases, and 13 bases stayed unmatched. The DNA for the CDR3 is TGTGCCTGTGACTCGATACTGGGGGATACCCGCGTTCACACCGATAAACTCATCTTT. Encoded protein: CACDSILGDTRVHTDKLIF.

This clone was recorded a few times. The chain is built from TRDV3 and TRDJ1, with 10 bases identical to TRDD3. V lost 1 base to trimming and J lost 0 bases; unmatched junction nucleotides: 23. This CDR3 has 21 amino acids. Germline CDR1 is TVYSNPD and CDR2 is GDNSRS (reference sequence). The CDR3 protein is CAFKFRTPKRGIRFYTDKLIF. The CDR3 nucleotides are TGTGCCTTTAAATTCCGGACCCCTAAGAGGGGGATACGCTTCTACACCGATAAACTCATCTTT.

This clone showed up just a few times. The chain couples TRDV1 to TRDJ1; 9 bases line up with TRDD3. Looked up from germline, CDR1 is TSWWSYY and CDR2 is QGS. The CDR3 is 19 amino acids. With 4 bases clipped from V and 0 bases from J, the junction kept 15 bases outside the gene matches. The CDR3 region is CALGGLELPAGGYTDKLIF. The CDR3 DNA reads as TGTGCTCTTGGGGGATTAGAGCTTCCTGCTGGGGGATACACCGATAAACTCATCTTT.

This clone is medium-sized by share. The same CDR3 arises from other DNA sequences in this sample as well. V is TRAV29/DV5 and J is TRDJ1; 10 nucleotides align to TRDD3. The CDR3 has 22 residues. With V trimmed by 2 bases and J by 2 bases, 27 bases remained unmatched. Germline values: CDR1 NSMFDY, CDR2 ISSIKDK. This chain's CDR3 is CAARENRPLRQNWGINTDKLIF. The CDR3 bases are TGTGCAGCAAGGGAAAACAGGCCCCTACGCCAAAACTGGGGGATTAATACCGATAAACTCATCTTT. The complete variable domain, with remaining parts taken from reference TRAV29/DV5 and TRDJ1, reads DQQVKQNSPSLSVQEGRISILNCDYTNSMFDYFLWYKKYPAEGPTFLISISSIKDKNEDGRFTVFLNKSAKHLSLHIVPSQPGDSAVYFCAARENRPLRQNWGINTDKLIFGKGTRVTVEP.

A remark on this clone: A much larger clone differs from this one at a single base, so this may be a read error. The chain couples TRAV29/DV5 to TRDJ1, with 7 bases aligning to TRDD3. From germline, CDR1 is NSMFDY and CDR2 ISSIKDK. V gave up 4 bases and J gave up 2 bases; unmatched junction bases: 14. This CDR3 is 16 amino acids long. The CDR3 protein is CAAVYGTGALTDKLIF. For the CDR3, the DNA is TGTGCAGCAGTCTACGGAACTGGGGCCTTAACCGATAAACTCATCTTT.

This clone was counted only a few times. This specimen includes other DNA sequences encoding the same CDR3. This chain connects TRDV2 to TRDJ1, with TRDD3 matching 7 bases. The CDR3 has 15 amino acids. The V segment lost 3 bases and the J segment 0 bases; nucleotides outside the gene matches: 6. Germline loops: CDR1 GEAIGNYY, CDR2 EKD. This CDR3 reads CACDPLGAYTDKLIF. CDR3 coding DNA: TGTGCCTGTGACCCCCTGGGGGCCTACACCGATAAACTCATCTTT.

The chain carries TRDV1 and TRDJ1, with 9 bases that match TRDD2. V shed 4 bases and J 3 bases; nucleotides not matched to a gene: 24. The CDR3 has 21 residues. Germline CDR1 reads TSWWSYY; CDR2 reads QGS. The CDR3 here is CALGVAFLQRWGVRGPDKLIF. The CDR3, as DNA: TGTGCTCTTGGGGTCGCCTTCCTACAGAGGTGGGGGGTACGGGGCCCCGATAAACTCATCTTT.

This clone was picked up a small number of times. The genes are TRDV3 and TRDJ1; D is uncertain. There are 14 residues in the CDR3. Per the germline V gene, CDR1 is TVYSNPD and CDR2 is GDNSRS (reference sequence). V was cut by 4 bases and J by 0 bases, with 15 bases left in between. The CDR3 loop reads CASIGTHDTDKLIF. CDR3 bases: TGTGCCTCCATAGGGACCCATGACACCGATAAACTCATCTTT.

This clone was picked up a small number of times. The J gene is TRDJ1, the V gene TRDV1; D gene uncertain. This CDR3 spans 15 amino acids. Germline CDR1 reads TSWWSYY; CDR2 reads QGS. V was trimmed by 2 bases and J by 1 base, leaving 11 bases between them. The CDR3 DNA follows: TGTGCTCTTGGGGAAAGGTGGGCTACCACCGATAAACTCATCTTT. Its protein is CALGERWATTDKLIF.

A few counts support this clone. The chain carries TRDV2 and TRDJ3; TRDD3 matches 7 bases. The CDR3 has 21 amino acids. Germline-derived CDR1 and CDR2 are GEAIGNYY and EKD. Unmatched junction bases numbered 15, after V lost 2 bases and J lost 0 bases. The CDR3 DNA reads TGTGCCTGTGACAGACTGTCTACTGGGGATTATAGCTCCTGGGACACCCGACAGATGTTTTTC. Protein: CACDRLSTGDYSSWDTRQMFF.

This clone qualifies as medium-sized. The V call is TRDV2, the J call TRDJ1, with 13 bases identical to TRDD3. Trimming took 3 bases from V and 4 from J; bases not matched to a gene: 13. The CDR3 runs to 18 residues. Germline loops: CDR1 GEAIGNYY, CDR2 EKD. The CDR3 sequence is CACDDVSLGDTRVDKLIF. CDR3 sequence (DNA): TGTGCCTGTGACGACGTGTCACTGGGGGATACGCGGGTCGATAAACTCATCTTT.

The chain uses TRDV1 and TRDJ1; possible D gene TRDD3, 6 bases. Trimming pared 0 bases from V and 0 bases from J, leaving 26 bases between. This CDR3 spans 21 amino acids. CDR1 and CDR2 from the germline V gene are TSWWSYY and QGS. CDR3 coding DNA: TGTGCTCTTGGGGAACTGCGGGTCGTTCATTGGGGATCGCAATACACCGATAAACTCATCTTT. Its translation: CALGELRVVHWGSQYTDKLIF.

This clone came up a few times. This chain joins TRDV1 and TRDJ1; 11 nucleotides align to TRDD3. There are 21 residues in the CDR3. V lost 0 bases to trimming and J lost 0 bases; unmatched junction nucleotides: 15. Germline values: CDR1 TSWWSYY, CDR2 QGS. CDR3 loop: CALGELPSLWGIHRYTDKLIF. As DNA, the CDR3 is TGTGCTCTTGGGGAACTCCCCTCCCTCTGGGGGATACATAGGTACACCGATAAACTCATCTTT.

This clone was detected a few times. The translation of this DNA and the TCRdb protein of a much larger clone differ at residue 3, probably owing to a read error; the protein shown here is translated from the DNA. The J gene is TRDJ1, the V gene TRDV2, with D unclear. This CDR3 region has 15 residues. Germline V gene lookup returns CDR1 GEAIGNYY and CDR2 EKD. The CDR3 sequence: CAFDPMGPGTDKLIF. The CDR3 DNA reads TGTGCCTTTGACCCTATGGGTCCAGGCACCGATAAACTCATCTTT.

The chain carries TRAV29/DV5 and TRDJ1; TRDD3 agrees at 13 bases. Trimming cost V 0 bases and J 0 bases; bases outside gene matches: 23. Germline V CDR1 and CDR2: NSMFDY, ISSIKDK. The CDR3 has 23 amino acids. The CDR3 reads CAASGKARYWGIREPTYTDKLIF. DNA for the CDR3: TGTGCAGCAAGCGGGAAGGCCCGGTACTGGGGGATACGAGAACCTACGTACACCGATAAACTCATCTTT.

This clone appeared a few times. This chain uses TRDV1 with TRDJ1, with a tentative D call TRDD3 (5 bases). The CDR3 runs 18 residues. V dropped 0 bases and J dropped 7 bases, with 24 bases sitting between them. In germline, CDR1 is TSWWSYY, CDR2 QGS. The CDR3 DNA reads TGTGCTCTTGGGGAACTGACGCGGGCATGGACTGGTATAGGTAAACTCATCTTT. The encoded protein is CALGELTRAWTGIGKLIF.

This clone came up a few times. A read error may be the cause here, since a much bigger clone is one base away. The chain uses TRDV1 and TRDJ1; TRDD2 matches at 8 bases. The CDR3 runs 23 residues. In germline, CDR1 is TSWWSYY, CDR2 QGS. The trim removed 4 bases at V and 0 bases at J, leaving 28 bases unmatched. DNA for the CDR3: TGTGCTCTTGGGGCCGGCGCAGCGGCTTCCTACGCCTCTGGGTATGATTACACCGATAAACTCATCTTT. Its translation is CALGAGAAASYASGYDYTDKLIF.

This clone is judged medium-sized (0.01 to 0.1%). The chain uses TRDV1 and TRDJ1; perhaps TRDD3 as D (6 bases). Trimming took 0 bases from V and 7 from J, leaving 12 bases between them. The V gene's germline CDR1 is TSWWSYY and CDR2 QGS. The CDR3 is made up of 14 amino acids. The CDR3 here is CALGELSTWGKLIF. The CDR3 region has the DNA TGTGCTCTTGGGGAACTTTCCACCTGGGGTAAACTCATCTTT.

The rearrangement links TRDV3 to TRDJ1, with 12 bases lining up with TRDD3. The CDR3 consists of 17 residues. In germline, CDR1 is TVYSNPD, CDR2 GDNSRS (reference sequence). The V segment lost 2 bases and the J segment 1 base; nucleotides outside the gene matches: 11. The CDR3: CAFPPALGDTGTDKLIF. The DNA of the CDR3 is TGTGCCTTTCCCCCCGCACTGGGGGATACAGGCACCGATAAACTCATCTTT.

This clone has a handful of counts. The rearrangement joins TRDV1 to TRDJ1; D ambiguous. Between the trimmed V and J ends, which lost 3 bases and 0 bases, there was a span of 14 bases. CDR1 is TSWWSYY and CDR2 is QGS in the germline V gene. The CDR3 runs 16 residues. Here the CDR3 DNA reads TGTGCTCTTGGGGATGTAACCTTACGCGACACCGATAAACTCATCTTT. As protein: CALGDVTLRDTDKLIF.

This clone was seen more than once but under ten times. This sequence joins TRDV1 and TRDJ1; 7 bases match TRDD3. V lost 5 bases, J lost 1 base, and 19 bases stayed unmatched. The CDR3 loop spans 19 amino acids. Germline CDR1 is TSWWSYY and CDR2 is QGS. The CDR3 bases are TGTGCTCTTGGGACTTTTCCATCTCCCGGGGGATCTTGCACCGATAAACTCATCTTT. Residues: CALGTFPSPGGSCTDKLIF.

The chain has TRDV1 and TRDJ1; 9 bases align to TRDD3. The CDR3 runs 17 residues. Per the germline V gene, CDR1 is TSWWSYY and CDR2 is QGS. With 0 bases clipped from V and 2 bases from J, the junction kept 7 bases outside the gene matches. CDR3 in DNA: TGTGCTCTTGGGGAACTGCCTTACTGGGGGACAACCGATAAACTCATCTTT. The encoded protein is CALGELPYWGTTDKLIF.

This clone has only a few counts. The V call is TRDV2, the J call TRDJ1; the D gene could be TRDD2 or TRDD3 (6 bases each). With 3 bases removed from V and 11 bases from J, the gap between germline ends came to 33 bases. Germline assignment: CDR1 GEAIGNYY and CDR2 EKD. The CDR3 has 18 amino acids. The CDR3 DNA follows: TGTGCCTGTGACGTCCTCCTACCCCGGGGGGACCAAGCGAGCGGCCTCATCTTT. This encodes CACDVLLPRGDQASGLIF.

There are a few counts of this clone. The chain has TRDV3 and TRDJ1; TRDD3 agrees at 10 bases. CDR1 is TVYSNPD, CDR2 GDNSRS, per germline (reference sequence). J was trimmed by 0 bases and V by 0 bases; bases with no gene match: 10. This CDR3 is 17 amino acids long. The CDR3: CAFSLSPGDTYTDKLIF. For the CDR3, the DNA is TGTGCCTTTAGTTTGTCCCCGGGGGATACGTACACCGATAAACTCATCTTT.